These 25 T cell receptor beta chains originate from one sample sequenced in a study of T cell repertoires in cytomegalovirus infection. TCRdb reanalysed the reads using MiXCR and keeps one entry per CDR3 protein. The sample contains some 680,000 distinct CDR3 sequences, 35% to 45% of which appear only once. The sample comprised PBMCs. These receptors all come from a human donor in good health (CMV status not recorded). Some clones in this sample may be carry-over from other donors' samples.

The V gene is TRBV4-2, the J gene TRBJ2-7; possibly TRBD2 for D (6 bases). The CDR3 is 13 residues long. CDR1 is LGHNA and CDR2 is YNFKEQ in the germline V gene. V was trimmed by 5 bases and J by 6 bases, leaving 14 bases between them. The CDR3 loop reads CASSYGWRAEQYF. The CDR3 bases are TGTGCCAGCAGCTATGGGTGGAGGGCCGAGCAGTACTTC.

This clonotype was seen at least ten times. This chain uses TRBV7-6 with TRBJ2-5, with D tentatively TRBD2 (6 bases). The CDR3 totals 14 residues. V dropped 6 bases and J dropped 5 bases, with 16 bases sitting between them. Per the germline V gene, CDR1 is SGHVS and CDR2 is FNYEAQ. Here the CDR3 DNA reads TGTGCCAGCAGTTGGGGGATTGGAGGGGAGACCCAGTACTTC. This gives the protein CASSWGIGGETQYF.

Details on this clonotype: The junction differs from germline at one of its ends, possibly a read error. The V call is TRBV19, the J call TRBJ1-5; D might be TRBD1 (6 bases). The CDR3 runs to 15 residues. Germline V gene data show CDR1 as LNHDA and CDR2 as SQIVND (reference sequence). The CDR3 DNA sequence: TGTGCCAGTCTTCGATCGGGGGCAGGCAATCAGCCCCAGAATTTT. This gives the protein CASLRSGAGNQPQNF.

V and J are TRBV28 and TRBJ2-1, with 12 bases lining up with TRBD2. The germline CDR1 and CDR2 sequences are MDHEN and SYDVKM. V lost 8 bases to trimming and J lost 8 bases; unmatched junction nucleotides: 10. The CDR3 spans 15 residues. The CDR3 nucleotides read TGTGCCAGCGTTCTCGGGACTAGCGGGTGGTATGAGCAGTTCTTC. Translation: CASVLGTSGWYEQFF. Looking up the rest from reference TRBV28 and TRBJ2-1 gives the full variable domain: DVKVTQSSRYLVKRTGEKVFLECVQDMDHENMFWYRQDPGLGLRLIYFSYDVKMKEKGDIPEGYSVSREKKERFSLILESASTNQTSMYLCASVLGTSGWYEQFFGPGTRLTVL.

The J gene is TRBJ2-3, the V gene TRBV20-1; 8 bases agree with TRBD1. Germline loops: CDR1 DFQATT, CDR2 SNEGSKA (reference sequence). This CDR3 has 13 residues. Trimming cost V 5 bases and J 1 base; bases outside gene matches: 2. The CDR3 spells CSAGQGGTDTQYF. CDR3 bases: TGCAGTGCTGGACAGGGAGGCACAGATACGCAGTATTTT.

This clonotype was seen a few times. The chain has TRBV3-1 and TRBJ1-5, with a tentative D call TRBD1 (5 bases). This CDR3 region has 15 residues. Germline values: CDR1 LGHDT, CDR2 YNNKEL (reference sequence). Trimming stripped 0 bases from V and 7 bases from J, with 13 bases between. CDR3 loop: CASSQDLGDQQPQHF. The DNA for the CDR3 is TGTGCCAGCAGCCAAGATTTAGGGGATCAACAGCCCCAGCATTTT.

The chain combines TRBV7-8 with TRBJ1-2, with 9 bases matching TRBD1. CDR3 length: 15 residues. V gave up 4 bases and J gave up 4 bases; unmatched junction bases: 7. The germline V gene has CDR1 SGHVS and CDR2 FQNEAQ. The CDR3 sequence is CASSYRDRALYGYTF. CDR3 in DNA: TGTGCCAGCAGCTATCGGGACAGGGCTCTCTATGGCTACACCTTC.

The J gene is TRBJ1-5, the V gene TRBV2, with TRBD1 matching 7 bases. V trimming: 4 bases; J trimming: 3 bases; junction bases outside the gene matches: 15. The CDR3 runs 18 residues. Germline lookup yields CDR1 SNHLY and CDR2 FYNNEI. The CDR3 sequence: CASSGLIQGGIVNQPQHF. The CDR3 bases are TGTGCCAGCAGTGGGTTGATCCAGGGGGGTATTGTCAATCAGCCCCAGCATTTT.

The chain is built from TRBV20-1 and TRBJ2-1, with 14 positions matching TRBD2. The CDR3 runs 15 residues. The junction had 4 bases not matched to a gene; V was cut back by 0 bases and J by 9 bases. Germline V gives CDR1 DFQATT, CDR2 SNEGSKA (reference sequence). Here the CDR3 reads CSARETSGRVAEQFF. CDR3 bases: TGCAGTGCTAGAGAGACTAGCGGGAGGGTAGCTGAGCAGTTCTTC.

About this clonotype: A read error is likely, as this CDR3 ends without the conserved phenylalanine or tryptophan. The V gene is TRBV12-3 or TRBV12-4, the J gene TRBJ2-7, with D unclear. The length of the CDR3 is 14 residues. Trimming pared 5 bases from V and 5 bases from J, leaving 16 bases between. The CDR3 DNA is TGTGCCAGCAGTGGGTCTTGGGCTAACAACGAGCAGTACTCC. Translation: CASSGSWANNEQYS.

The chain employs TRBV27 and TRBJ2-1; 11 bases fit TRBD2. The CDR3 runs 16 residues. Trimming cost V 5 bases and J 6 bases; bases outside gene matches: 9. Germline V gene sequence: CDR1 MNHEY, CDR2 SMNVEV (reference sequence). In DNA form, the CDR3 reads TGTGCCAGCAGTCTAACCGGGACTAGCGGACTCAATGAGCAGTTCTTC. The encoded protein is CASSLTGTSGLNEQFF.

The chain recombines TRBV28 with TRBJ1-2; TRBD1 matches at 8 bases. V lost 2 bases to trimming and J lost 8 bases; unmatched junction nucleotides: 10. The CDR3 runs to 15 residues. Germline V CDR1 and CDR2: MDHEN, SYDVKM. The CDR3 nucleotides read TGTGCCAGCAGTTTAGTGGCGACAGGGGTAGAGGGCTACACCTTC. Amino acid sequence: CASSLVATGVEGYTF.

V and J are TRBV27 and TRBJ1-2; tentatively, D is TRBD1 (6 bases). This CDR3 is built from 14 residues. Germline loops: CDR1 MNHEY, CDR2 SMNVEV (reference sequence). The V end lost 6 bases, the J end lost 7 bases, and 18 bases lay between the germline ends. The CDR3 is CASRRYGQPRGYTF. In nucleotides, the CDR3 is TGTGCCAGCAGACGCTATGGACAGCCTCGTGGCTACACCTTC.

This clonotype was found a few times. This chain connects TRBV19 to TRBJ2-1; 10 positions agree with TRBD1. The junction had 13 bases not matched to a gene; V was cut back by 3 bases and J by 8 bases. CDR3 size: 17 residues. The germline V gene encodes CDR1 LNHDA and CDR2 SQIVND (reference sequence). The CDR3 coding sequence is TGTGCCAGTAGTATGAATCTCCGGACAGGGGGTTTCGATGAGCAGTTCTTC. Translation gives CASSMNLRTGGFDEQFF.

V gene TRBV19 combines with J gene TRBJ1-1; the match to TRBD1 covers 7 bases. The V and J ends lost 5 bases and 4 bases, in that order; junction bases with no gene match: 10. The length of the CDR3 is 15 residues. The V gene's germline CDR1 is LNHDA and CDR2 SQIVND (reference sequence). In DNA form, the CDR3 reads TGTGCCAGTAGTCCATCGACAGGGAAGGGCACTGAAGCTTTCTTT. It codes for CASSPSTGKGTEAFF. Full variable domain (rest looked up from reference TRBV19 and TRBJ1-1): DGGITQSPKYLFRKEGQNVTLSCEQNLNHDAMYWYRQDPGQGLRLIYYSQIVNDFQKGDIAEGYSVSREKKESFPLTVTSAQKNPTAFYLCASSPSTGKGTEAFFGQGTRLTVV.

This clonotype was observed a few times. The chain uses TRBV6-1 and TRBJ2-5; D is possibly TRBD2 (5 bases). Trimming shortened V by 5 bases and J by 4 bases, and 20 bases separated the two germline ends. This CDR3 spans 16 amino acids. Looked up from germline, CDR1 is MNHNS and CDR2 is SASEGT. DNA of the CDR3: TGTGCCAGCAGTTCAAGCCCCGGGAACACGGGAGAGACCCAGTACTTC. This gives the protein CASSSSPGNTGETQYF.

This clonotype was detected a few times. The chain employs TRBV7-8 and TRBJ1-6; no definite D call. The germline V and J ends were trimmed by 0 bases and 7 bases, with 4 bases remaining between them. The CDR3 length is 13 residues. Per the germline V gene, CDR1 is SGHVS and CDR2 is FQNEAQ. The CDR3 DNA reads as TGTGCCAGCAGCTTAGCGGTGAATTCACCCCTCCACTTT. It encodes CASSLAVNSPLHF.

The rearrangement joins TRBV7-8 to TRBJ2-7; TRBD2 matches 13 bases. The CDR3 is 16 amino acids. V was clipped by 1 base and J by 4 bases; unmatched bases: 4. From germline, CDR1 is SGHVS and CDR2 FQNEAQ. CDR3 amino acids: CASSLVWTSGSYEQYF. The CDR3 DNA reads as TGTGCCAGCAGCTTAGTCTGGACTAGCGGGAGTTACGAGCAGTACTTC.

This rearrangement joins TRBV5-6 to TRBJ2-3; D possibly corresponds to TRBD1 (6 bases). This CDR3 is 14 amino acids long. V was trimmed by 2 bases and J by 4 bases, leaving 11 bases between them. Germline CDR1 SGHDT, CDR2 YYEEEE. CDR3 amino acids: CASSFRTVADTQYF. The CDR3 bases are TGTGCCAGCAGCTTCAGGACAGTAGCAGATACGCAGTATTTT. Full variable domain (outside the CDR3, taken from reference TRBV5-6 and TRBJ2-3): DAGVTQSPTHLIKTRGQQVTLRCSPKSGHDTVSWYQQALGQGPQFIFQYYEEEERQRGNFPDRFSGHQFPNYSSELNVNALLLGDSALYLCASSFRTVADTQYFGPGTRLTVL.

This chain links TRBV12-3 or TRBV12-4 with TRBJ2-7; D is perhaps TRBD1 or TRBD2 (6 bases each). The V gene lost 3 bases and the J gene lost 3 bases, with 12 bases spanning the gap. This CDR3 contains 14 residues. CDR3 in amino acids: CASSFEGGFYEQYF. The CDR3 DNA sequence: TGTGCCAGCAGTTTTGAGGGGGGCTTCTACGAGCAGTACTTC.

Comment on this clonotype: One end of the junction fails to match germline, which may point to a read error. This chain connects TRBV29-1 to TRBJ1-2; D gene unclear. Germline V lookup: CDR1 SQVTM, CDR2 ANQGSEA. CDR3 length: 11 residues. Written as DNA, the CDR3 is TGCAGCGTTGAACGGTATTATGGCTACAACTTC. As protein: CSVERYYGYNF.

The chain links TRBV7-6 to TRBJ2-2; D is unclear. The germline gives CDR1 SGHVS, CDR2 FNYEAQ. V lost 4 bases, J lost 9 bases, and 6 bases lay in between. The CDR3 sequence is 11 residues long. CDR3 loop: CASSYGRELFF. The CDR3 nucleotides are TGTGCCAGCAGCTACGGACGGGAGCTGTTTTTT.

About this clonotype: A read error is likely, as this CDR3 ends without the conserved phenylalanine or tryptophan. The V call is TRBV18, the J call TRBJ2-3; no clear D gene. This CDR3 is built from 15 residues. The germline gives CDR1 KGHSH, CDR2 LQKENI. Trimming took 3 bases from V and 4 from J, leaving 14 bases between them. The CDR3: CASSPELISPDTQYY. The DNA for the CDR3 is TGTGCCAGCTCACCCGAACTAATCTCGCCAGATACGCAGTATTAT.

As regards this clonotype: An end of the junction does not agree with germline; a read error may underlie this. The chain combines TRBV7-3 with TRBJ2-3; 7 nucleotides align to TRBD2. The germline V gene has CDR1 SGHTA and CDR2 FQGTGA. The CDR3 contains 16 residues. The CDR3 sequence: CASSLTGGPEVDTQYF. CDR3 bases: TGTGCCAGCAGCCTAACGGGAGGCCCCGAGGTGGATACGCAGTATTTT. The full variable domain, completed using reference TRBV7-3 and TRBJ2-3, is GAGVSQTPSNKVTEKGKYVELRCDPISGHTALYWYRQSLGQGPEFLIYFQGTGAADDSGLPNDRFFAVRPEGSVSTLKIQRTERGDSAVYLCASSLTGGPEVDTQYFGPGTRLTVL.

This clonotype was observed a few times. V usage is TRBV7-3 and J usage is TRBJ2-7, with 7 bases that match TRBD1. The length of the CDR3 is 13 residues. The J segment lost 6 bases and the V segment lost 4 bases, leaving 6 bases of the junction unmatched. Germline values: CDR1 SGHTA, CDR2 FQGTGA. This CDR3 reads CASSSTGTAEQYF. CDR3 bases: TGTGCCAGCAGCTCAACAGGGACAGCCGAGCAGTACTTC.